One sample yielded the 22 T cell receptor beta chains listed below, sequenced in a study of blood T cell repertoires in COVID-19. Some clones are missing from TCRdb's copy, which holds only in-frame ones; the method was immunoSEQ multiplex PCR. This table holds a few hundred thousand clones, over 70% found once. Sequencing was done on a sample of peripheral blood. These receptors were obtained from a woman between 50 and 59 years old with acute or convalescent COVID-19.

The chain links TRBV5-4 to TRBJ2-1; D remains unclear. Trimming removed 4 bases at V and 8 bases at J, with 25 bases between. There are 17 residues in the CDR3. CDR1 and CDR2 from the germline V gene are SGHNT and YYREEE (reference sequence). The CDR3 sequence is CASSPRPLLAQNDEQFF. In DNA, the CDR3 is TGTGCCAGCAGCCCCCGACCCTTATTAGCTCAGAACGATGAGCAGTTCTTC. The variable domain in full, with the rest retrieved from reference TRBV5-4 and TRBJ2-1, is ETGVTQSPTHLIKTRGQQVTLRCSSQSGHNTVSWYQQALGQGPQFIFQYYREEENGRGNFPPRFSGLQFPNYSSELNVNALELDDSALYLCASSPRPLLAQNDEQFFGPGTRLTVL.

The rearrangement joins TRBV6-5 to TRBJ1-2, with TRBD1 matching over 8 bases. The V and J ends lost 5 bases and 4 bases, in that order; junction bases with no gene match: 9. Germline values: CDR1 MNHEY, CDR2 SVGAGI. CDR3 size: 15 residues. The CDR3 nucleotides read TGTGCCAGCAGTAAAACAGGGGGTTTGGGCTATGGCTACACCTTC. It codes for CASSKTGGLGYGYTF.

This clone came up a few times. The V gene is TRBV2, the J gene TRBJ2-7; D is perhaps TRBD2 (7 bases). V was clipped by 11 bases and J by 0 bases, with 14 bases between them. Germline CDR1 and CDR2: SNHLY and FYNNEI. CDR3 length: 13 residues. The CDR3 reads CAAEGGSSYEQYV. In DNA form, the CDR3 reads TGTGCCGCCGAGGGGGGGAGCTCCTACGAGCAGTACGTC.

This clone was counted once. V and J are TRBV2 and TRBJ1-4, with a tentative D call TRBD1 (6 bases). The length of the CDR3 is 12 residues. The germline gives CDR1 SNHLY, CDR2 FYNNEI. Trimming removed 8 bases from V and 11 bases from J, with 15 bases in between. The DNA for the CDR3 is TGTGCCAGCGGCCTACAGGGTTGGAAACTGTTTTTT. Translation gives CASGLQGWKLFF.

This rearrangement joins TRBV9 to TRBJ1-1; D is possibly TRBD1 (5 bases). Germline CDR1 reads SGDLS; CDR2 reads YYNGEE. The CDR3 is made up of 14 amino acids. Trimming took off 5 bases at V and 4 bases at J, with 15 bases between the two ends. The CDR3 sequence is CASSALGGTTEAFF. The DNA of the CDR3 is TGTGCCAGCAGTGCGTTGGGGGGGACCACTGAAGCTTTCTTT.

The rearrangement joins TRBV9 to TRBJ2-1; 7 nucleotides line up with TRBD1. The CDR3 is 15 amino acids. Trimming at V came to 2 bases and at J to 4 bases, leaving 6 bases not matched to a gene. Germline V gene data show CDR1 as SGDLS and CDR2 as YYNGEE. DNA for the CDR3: TGTGCCAGCAGCGTGAGAGGGACAGTTTACAATGAGCAGTTCTTC. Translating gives CASSVRGTVYNEQFF. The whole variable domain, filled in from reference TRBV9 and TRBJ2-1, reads DSGVTQTPKHLITATGQRVTLRCSPRSGDLSVYWYQQSLDQGLQFLIQYYNGEERAKGNILERFSAQQFPDLHSELNLSSLELGDSALYFCASSVRGTVYNEQFFGPGTRLTVL.

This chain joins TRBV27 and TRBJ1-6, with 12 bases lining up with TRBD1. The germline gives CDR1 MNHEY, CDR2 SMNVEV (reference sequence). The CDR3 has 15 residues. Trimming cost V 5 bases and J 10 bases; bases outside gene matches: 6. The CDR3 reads CASSGDRGLYSPLHF. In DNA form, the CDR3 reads TGTGCCAGCAGTGGGGACAGGGGGCTTTACTCACCCCTCCACTTT.

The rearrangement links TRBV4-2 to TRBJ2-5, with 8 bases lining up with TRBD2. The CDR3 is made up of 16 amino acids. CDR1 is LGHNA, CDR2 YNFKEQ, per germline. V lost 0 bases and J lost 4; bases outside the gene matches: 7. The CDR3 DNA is TGTGCCAGCAGCCAAGATCTCGGGGGGGTTCCAGAGACCCAGTACTTC. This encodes CASSQDLGGVPETQYF.

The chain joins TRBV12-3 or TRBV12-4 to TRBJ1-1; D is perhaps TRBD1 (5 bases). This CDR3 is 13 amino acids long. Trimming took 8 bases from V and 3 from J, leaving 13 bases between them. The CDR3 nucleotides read TGTGCCAGCGCCCCGGCGGGGGACACTGAAGCTTTCTTT. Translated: CASAPAGDTEAFF.

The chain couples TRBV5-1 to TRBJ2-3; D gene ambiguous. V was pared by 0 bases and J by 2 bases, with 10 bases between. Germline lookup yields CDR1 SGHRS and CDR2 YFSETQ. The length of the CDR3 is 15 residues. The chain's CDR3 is CASSLEVASTDTQYF. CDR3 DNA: TGCGCCAGCAGCTTGGAGGTAGCCTCCACAGATACGCAGTATTTT.

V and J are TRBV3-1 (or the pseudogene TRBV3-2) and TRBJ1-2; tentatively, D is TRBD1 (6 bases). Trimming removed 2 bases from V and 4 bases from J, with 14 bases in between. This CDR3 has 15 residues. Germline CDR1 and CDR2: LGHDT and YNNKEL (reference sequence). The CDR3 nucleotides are TGTGCCAGCAGCCAATTGAGACAGGACCTCTATGGCTACACCTTC. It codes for CASSQLRQDLYGYTF.

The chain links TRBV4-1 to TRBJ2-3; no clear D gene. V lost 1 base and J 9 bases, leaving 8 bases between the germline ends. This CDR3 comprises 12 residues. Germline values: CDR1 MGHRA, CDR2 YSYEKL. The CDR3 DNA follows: TGCGCCAGCAGCCAAGTAGTGGGCACGCAGTATTTT. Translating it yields CASSQVVGTQYF.

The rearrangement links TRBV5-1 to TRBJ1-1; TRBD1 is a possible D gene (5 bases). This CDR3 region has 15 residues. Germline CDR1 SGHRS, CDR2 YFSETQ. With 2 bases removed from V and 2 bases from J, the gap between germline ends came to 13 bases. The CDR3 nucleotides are TGCGCCAGCAGCTTAGGGTCAGGACAAAACACTGAAGCTTTCTTT. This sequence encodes CASSLGSGQNTEAFF.

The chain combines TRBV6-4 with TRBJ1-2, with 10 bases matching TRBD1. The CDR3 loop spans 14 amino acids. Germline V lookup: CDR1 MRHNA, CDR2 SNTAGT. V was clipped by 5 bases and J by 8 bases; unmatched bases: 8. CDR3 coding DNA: TGTGCCAGCAGTACAACGGGACAGGGGTCCGGCTACACCTTC. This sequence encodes CASSTTGQGSGYTF.

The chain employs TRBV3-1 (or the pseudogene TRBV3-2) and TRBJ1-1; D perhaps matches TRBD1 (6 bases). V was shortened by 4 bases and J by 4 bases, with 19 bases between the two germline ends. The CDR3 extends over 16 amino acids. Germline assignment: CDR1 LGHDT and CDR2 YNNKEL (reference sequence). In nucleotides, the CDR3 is TGTGCCAGCAGCCTTCAGCCGCCAAAAGGGGGCACTGAAGCTTTCTTT. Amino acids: CASSLQPPKGGTEAFF.

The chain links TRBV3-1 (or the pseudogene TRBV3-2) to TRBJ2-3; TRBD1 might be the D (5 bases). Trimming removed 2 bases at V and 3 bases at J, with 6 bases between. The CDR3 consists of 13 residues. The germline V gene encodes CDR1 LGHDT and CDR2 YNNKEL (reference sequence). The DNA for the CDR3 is TGTGCCAGCAGCCAACAGGGAACAGATACGCAGTATTTT. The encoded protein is CASSQQGTDTQYF.

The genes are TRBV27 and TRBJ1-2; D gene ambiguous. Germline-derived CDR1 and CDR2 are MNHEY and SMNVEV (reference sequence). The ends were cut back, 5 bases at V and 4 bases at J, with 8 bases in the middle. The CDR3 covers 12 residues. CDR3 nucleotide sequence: TGTGCCAGCAGTCCCTACGGCTATGGCTACACCTTC. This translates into CASSPYGYGYTF.

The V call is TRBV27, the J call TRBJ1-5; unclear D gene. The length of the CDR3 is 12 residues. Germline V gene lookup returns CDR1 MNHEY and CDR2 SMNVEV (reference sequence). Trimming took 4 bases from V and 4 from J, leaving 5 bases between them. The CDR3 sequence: CASSSTNQPQHF. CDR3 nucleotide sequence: TGTGCCAGCAGTTCAACTAATCAGCCCCAGCATTTT.

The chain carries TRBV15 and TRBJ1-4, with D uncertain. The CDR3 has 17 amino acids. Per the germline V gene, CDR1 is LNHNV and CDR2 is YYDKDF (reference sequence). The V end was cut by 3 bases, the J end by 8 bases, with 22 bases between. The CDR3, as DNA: TGTGCCACCAGCAGTCTCCATTCGCCGGAGGTCGGGGAAAAACTGTTTTTT. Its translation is CATSSLHSPEVGEKLFF.

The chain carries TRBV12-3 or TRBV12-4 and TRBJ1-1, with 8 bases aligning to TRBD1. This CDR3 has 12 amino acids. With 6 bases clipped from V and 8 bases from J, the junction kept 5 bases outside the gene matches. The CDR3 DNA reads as TGTGCCAGCAGCCTGACAGGGGTAGAAGCTTTCTTT. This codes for CASSLTGVEAFF.

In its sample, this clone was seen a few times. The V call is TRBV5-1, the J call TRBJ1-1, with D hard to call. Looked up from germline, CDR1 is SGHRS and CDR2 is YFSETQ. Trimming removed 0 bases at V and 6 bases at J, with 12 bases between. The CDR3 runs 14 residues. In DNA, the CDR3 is TGCGCCAGCAGCTTGGACTCCTTTAGCGCTGAAGCTTTCTTT. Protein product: CASSLDSFSAEAFF. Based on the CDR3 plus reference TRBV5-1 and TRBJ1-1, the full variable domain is KAGVTQTPRYLIKTRGQQVTLSCSPISGHRSVSWYQQTPGQGLQFLFEYFSETQRNKGNFPGRFSGRQFSNSRSEMNVSTLELGDSALYLCASSLDSFSAEAFFGQGTRLTVV.

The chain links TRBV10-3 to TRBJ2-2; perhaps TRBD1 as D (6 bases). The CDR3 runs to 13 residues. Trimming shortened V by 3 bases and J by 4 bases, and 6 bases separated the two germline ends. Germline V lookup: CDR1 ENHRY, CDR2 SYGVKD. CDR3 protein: CAISEGGTGELFF. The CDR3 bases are TGTGCCATCAGTGAAGGGGGCACCGGGGAGCTGTTTTTT.